The clone carrying this T cell receptor beta chain was counted ten times or more. No antigen is known for it. TCRdb fed the reads into MiXCR, producing one record per CDR3 protein. Of 70,000 to 75,000 distinct CDR3 sequences in the sample, over 3.5% were seen once. The data derive from a study of T cell repertoires in cytomegalovirus infection. Overall study results and limits: Dominating the ex vivo response were TCR beta clonotypes that were CMV-specific and HLA-C-restricted.

This receptor was identified in a human donor in good health (CMV status not recorded). Some clones in this sample may be carry-over from other donors' samples. Sequencing was carried out using PBMCs.

CDR3: CASSLDGLSNEQFF. CDR3 nucleotide sequence: TGTGCCAGCAGCTTAGATGGCTTATCGAATGAGCAGTTCTTC. The V and J genes are TRBV7-9 and TRBJ2-1; D call uncertain. Trimming removed 1 base from V and 7 bases from J, with 11 bases in between. The CDR3 loop spans 14 amino acids. Germline CDR1 is SEHNR and CDR2 is FQNEAQ (reference sequence).